This entry features one T cell receptor (beta chain) sequence. As yet, its antigen is unknown. The sample carries other DNA sequences with the same CDR3. Trimming at V came to 0 bases and at J to 4 bases, leaving 2 bases not matched to a gene. The germline gives CDR1 KGHSH, CDR2 LQKENI. The CDR3 length is 15 residues. Data came from immunoSEQ multiplex PCR; TCRdb stores just in-frame clones and leaves some out. The data contain 2.5 million or so clones, roughly 92% of them seen just once; the ten biggest clones take up 0.11% to 0.15%. This specimen comes from a study of shared clonotypes between healthy human individuals. Study-wide results and limits: It was the non-shared clonotypes that had lower generation probabilities than clonotypes shared by all four donors. Across four donors, naive CD4 shared around 5%, naive CD8 less than 4%, memory CD4 more than 2%, memory CD8 around 0.42%. Blood alone was sampled, and tissue repertoires likely differ.

The specimen was naive CD4+ T cells sorted from blood. Subset denoted: CD45RA+ positively selected. The V gene is TRBV18, the J gene TRBJ2-1; 8 bases map to TRBD1. This receptor was taken from a man between 18 and 35 years old in good health. CDR3 amino acids: CASSPPGQDYNEQFF. DNA of the CDR3: TGTGCCAGCTCACCACCGGGACAGGATTACAATGAGCAGTTCTTC.